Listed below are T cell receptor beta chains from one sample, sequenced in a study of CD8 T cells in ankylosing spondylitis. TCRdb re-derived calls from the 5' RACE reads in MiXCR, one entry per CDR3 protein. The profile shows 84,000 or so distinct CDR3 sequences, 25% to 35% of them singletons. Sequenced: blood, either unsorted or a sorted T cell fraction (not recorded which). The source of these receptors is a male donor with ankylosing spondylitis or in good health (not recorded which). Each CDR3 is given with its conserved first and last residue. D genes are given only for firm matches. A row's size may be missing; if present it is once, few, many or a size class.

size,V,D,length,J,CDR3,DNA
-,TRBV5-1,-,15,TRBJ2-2,CASSPTPLNTGELFF,TGCGCCAGCAGCCCCACCCCATTAAACACCGGGGAGCTGTTTTTT
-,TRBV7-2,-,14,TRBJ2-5,CASSLARGVETQYF,TGTGCCAGCAGCTTAGCGAGGGGAGTGGAGACCCAGTACTTC
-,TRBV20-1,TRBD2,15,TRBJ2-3,CSAGTSGGVSDTQYF,TGCAGTGCAGGCACTAGCGGGGGAGTATCAGATACGCAGTATTTT
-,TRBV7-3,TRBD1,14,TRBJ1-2,CASSQQGGNYGYTF,TGTGCCAGCAGCCAACAGGGGGGGAACTATGGCTACACCTTC
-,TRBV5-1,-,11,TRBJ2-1,CASSLGGEQFF,TGCGCCAGCAGCTTGGGTGGTGAGCAGTTCTTC
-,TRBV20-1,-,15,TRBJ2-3,CSARDATGWSDTQYF,TGCAGTGCTAGAGATGCAACAGGGTGGTCAGATACGCAGTATTTT
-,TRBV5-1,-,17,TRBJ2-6,CASSFRGQSSGANVLTF,TGCGCCAGCAGCTTCAGGGGTCAAAGCTCTGGGGCCAACGTCCTGACTTTC
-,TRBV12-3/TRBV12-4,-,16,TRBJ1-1,CASSLLNVMMNTEAFF,TGTGCCAGCAGTTTGCTCAACGTAATGATGAACACTGAAGCTTTCTTT
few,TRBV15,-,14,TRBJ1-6,CATSKDGDNSPLHF,TGTGCCACCAGCAAGGACGGGGATAATTCACCCCTCCACTTT
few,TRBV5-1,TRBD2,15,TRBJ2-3,CASSLAGMGPDTQYF,TGCGCCAGCAGCTTAGCGGGGATGGGACCAGATACGCAGTATTTT
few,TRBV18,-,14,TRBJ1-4,CASSPPLANEKLFF,TGTGCCAGCTCACCACCGTTAGCGAATGAAAAACTGTTTTTT
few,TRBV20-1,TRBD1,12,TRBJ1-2,CSARDDRGGYTF,TGCAGTGCTAGAGATGACAGGGGAGGCTACACCTTC
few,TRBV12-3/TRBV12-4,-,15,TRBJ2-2,CASSFPRVTSGELFF,TGTGCCAGCAGTTTCCCCAGGGTTACATCCGGGGAGCTGTTTTTT
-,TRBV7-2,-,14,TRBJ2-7,CASSLVSGTYEQYF,TGTGCCAGCAGCTTAGTATCGGGTACCTACGAGCAGTACTTC
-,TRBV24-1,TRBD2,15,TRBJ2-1,CATSGTTFSYNEQFF,TGTGCCACCTCTGGGACTACCTTTTCCTACAATGAGCAGTTCTTC
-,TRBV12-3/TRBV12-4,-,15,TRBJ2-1,CASREGPSSYNEQFF,TGTGCCAGCAGGGAGGGGCCGAGCTCCTACAATGAGCAGTTCTTC
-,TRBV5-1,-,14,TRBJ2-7,CASSPPLRSYEQYF,TGCGCCAGCAGCCCTCCTCTGCGCAGCTACGAGCAGTACTTC
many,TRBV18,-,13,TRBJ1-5,CASSPAVDQPQHF,TGTGCCAGCTCACCGGCCGTGGATCAGCCCCAGCATTTT
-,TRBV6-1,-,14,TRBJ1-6,CASTNGQAVSPLHF,TGTGCCAGCACCAACGGGCAGGCAGTTTCACCCCTCCACTTT
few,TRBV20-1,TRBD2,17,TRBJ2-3,CSATGLAVTRSPDTQYF,TGCAGTGCTACGGGACTAGCGGTAACCAGATCCCCAGATACGCAGTATTTT
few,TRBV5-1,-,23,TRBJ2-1,CASRSERGQGRRTTVNSYNEQFF,TGCGCCAGCAGATCTGAGAGGGGCCAGGGGCGGCGTACTACCGTTAACTCCTACAATGAGCAGTTCTTC
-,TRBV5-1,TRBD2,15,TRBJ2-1,CASSLQAGGRNEQFF,TGCGCCAGCAGCTTGCAAGCGGGGGGGCGGAATGAGCAGTTCTTC
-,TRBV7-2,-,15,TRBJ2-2,CASSLGSGHTGELFF,TGTGCCAGCAGCTTAGGCTCCGGGCACACCGGGGAGCTGTTTTTT
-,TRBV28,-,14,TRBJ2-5,CASSLVGRKETQYF,TGTGCCAGCAGTTTAGTGGGACGGAAAGAGACCCAGTACTTC
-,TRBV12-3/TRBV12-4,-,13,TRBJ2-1,CASSPTVYNEQFF,TGTGCCAGCAGTCCTACAGTCTACAATGAGCAGTTCTTC
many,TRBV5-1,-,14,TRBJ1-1,CASSLKQPNTEAFF,TGCGCCAGCAGCTTGAAGCAGCCAAACACTGAAGCTTTCTTT
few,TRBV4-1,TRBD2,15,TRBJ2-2,CASSQEGLLTGELFF,TGCGCCAGCAGCCAAGAGGGACTACTCACCGGGGAGCTGTTTTTT
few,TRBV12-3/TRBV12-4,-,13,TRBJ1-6,CASSLDVYSPLHF,TGTGCCAGCAGTTTGGACGTCTACTCACCCCTCCACTTT
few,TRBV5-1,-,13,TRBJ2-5,CASSGGLQETQYF,TGCGCCAGCAGCGGCGGGCTTCAAGAGACCCAGTACTTC
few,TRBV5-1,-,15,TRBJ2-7,CASSLEAGRVYEQYF,TGCGCCAGCAGCTTGGAAGCAGGAAGGGTCTACGAGCAGTACTTC
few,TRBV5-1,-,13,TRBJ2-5,CASSVATQETQYF,TGCGCCAGCAGCGTGGCCACCCAAGAGACCCAGTACTTC
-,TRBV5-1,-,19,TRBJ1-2,CASSLASTSTWRANYGYTF,TGCGCCAGCAGCTTGGCTTCGACATCCACATGGCGGGCTAACTATGGCTACACCTTC
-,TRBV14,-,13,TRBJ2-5,CASSQLVQETQYF,TGTGCCAGCAGCCAATTGGTGCAAGAGACCCAGTACTTC
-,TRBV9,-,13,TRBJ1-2,CASSVGQAYGYTF,TGTGCCAGCAGCGTAGGGCAGGCCTATGGCTACACCTTC
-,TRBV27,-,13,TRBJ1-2,CASSLQGQYGYTF,TGTGCCAGCAGTTTACAGGGGCAGTATGGCTACACCTTC
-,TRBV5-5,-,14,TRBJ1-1,CASSLGTRLAEAFF,TGTGCCAGCAGCTTGGGTACCAGGTTGGCTGAAGCTTTCTTT
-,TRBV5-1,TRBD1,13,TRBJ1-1,CASSFQGGTEAFF,TGCGCCAGCAGCTTTCAGGGGGGCACTGAAGCTTTCTTT
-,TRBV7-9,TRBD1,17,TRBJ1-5,CASSELRDRGLNQPQHF,TGTGCCAGCAGCGAACTCCGGGACAGGGGGCTTAATCAGCCCCAGCATTTT
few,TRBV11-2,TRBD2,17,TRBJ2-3,CASSLWGLAGVGDTQYF,TGTGCCAGCAGCTTATGGGGACTAGCGGGAGTCGGGGATACGCAGTATTTT
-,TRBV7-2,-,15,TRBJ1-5,CASSLWARSNQPQHF,TGTGCCAGCAGCTTATGGGCCCGCAGCAATCAGCCCCAGCATTTT
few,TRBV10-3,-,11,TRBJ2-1,CAISWGNEQFF,TGTGCCATCAGTTGGGGCAATGAGCAGTTCTTC
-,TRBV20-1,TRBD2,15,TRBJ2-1,CSATNLAGGDNEQFF,TGCAGTGCCACGAACCTAGCGGGAGGGGACAATGAGCAGTTCTTC
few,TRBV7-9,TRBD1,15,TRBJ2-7,CASSLQGQASYEQYF,TGTGCCAGCAGCTTACAGGGACAGGCTTCCTACGAGCAGTACTTC
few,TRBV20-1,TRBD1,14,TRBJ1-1,CSARKDRVGTEAFF,TGCAGTGCTAGGAAGGACAGGGTGGGGACTGAAGCTTTCTTT
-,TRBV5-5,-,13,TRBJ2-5,CASSYLGVETQYF,TGTGCCAGCAGCTACCTAGGGGTGGAGACCCAGTACTTC
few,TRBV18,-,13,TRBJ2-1,CASSPPNGDEQFF,TGTGCCAGCTCACCACCTAACGGCGATGAGCAGTTCTTC
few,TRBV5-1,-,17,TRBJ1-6,CASSLSAGASYNSPLHF,TGCGCCAGCAGCTTGTCGGCAGGGGCATCCTATAATTCACCCCTCCACTTT
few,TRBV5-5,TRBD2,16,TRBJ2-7,CASSLARLAGNYEQYF,TGTGCCAGCAGCTTGGCTAGGCTAGCGGGGAACTACGAGCAGTACTTC